These 19 T cell receptor beta chains were sequenced from one sample in a study of blood T cell repertoires in COVID-19. Clones were read by immunoSEQ multiplex PCR, and TCRdb kept only the in-frame ones, dropping some. The sample yields some 200,000 clones, around 84% seen once. The sequenced sample consisted of peripheral blood. These receptors were obtained from a woman aged 55-70 years who had recovered from COVID-19.

This clone appeared a single time. V and J are TRBV30 and TRBJ2-3, with D unclear. Germline CDR1 reads GTSNPN; CDR2 reads SVGIG (reference sequence). This CDR3 has 14 amino acids. V dropped 0 bases and J dropped 2 bases, with 9 bases sitting between them. This chain's CDR3 is CAWSVLINTDTQYF. The CDR3 region has the DNA TGTGCCTGGAGTGTACTAATAAACACAGATACGCAGTATTTT.

This clone was picked up a small number of times. V and J are TRBV4-2 and TRBJ2-7, with 8 bases aligning to TRBD1. This CDR3 has 15 amino acids. Germline trimming cut 4 bases from V and 5 bases from J; bases unmatched to any gene: 10. CDR1 and CDR2 (germline): LGHNA, YNFKEQ. CDR3 protein: CASSRLLQGANEQYF. Here the CDR3 DNA reads TGTGCCAGCAGCCGGCTCCTGCAGGGGGCCAACGAGCAGTACTTC.

V gene TRBV2 combines with J gene TRBJ1-2; 10 positions match TRBD1. CDR3 length equals 13 residues. Losses at the gene ends were 6 bases for V and 8 bases for J; bases not matched to a gene: 6. The germline V gene has CDR1 SNHLY and CDR2 FYNNEI. Here the CDR3 DNA reads TGTGCCAGCAGAGCCGGGACAGGGGTCGGCTACACCTTC. This codes for CASRAGTGVGYTF. The full variable domain, in which reference TRBV2 and TRBJ1-2 provide the parts outside the CDR3, is EPEVTQTPSHQVTQMGQEVILRCVPISNHLYFYWYRQILGQKVEFLVSFYNNEISEKSEIFDDQFSVERPDGSNFTLKIRSTKLEDSAMYFCASRAGTGVGYTFGSGTRLTVV.

The chain links TRBV30 to TRBJ1-5; TRBD1 matches at 7 bases. The germline V gene has CDR1 GTSNPN and CDR2 SVGIG (reference sequence). V shed 0 bases, J shed 3 bases, and the junction held 2 bases outside the gene matches. This CDR3 has 14 amino acids. The CDR3 spells CAWSVDRVNQPQHF. The CDR3 bases are TGTGCCTGGAGTGTAGACAGGGTCAATCAGCCCCAGCATTTT.

The CDR3: CASSFKETQYF. DNA for the CDR3: TGCGCCAGCAGCTTTAAAGAGACCCAGTACTTC. This chain links TRBV5-1 with TRBJ2-5; D uncertain. The CDR3 runs to 11 residues. The V end was cut by 2 bases, the J end by 3 bases, with 2 bases between. The germline V gene has CDR1 SGHRS and CDR2 YFSETQ.

This rearrangement joins TRBV12-3 or TRBV12-4 to TRBJ2-2; D gene ambiguous. CDR3 length: 13 residues. V shed 4 bases and J shed 2 bases, with 5 bases lying between them. The CDR3 nucleotides read TGTGCCAGCAGTTGGCAAAACACCGGGGAGCTGTTTTTT. It codes for CASSWQNTGELFF.

The V and J genes are TRBV15 and TRBJ2-3, with a tentative D call TRBD2 (6 bases). This CDR3 has 16 amino acids. Per germline, CDR1 LNHNV and CDR2 YYDKDF (reference sequence). With 0 bases removed from V and 5 bases from J, the gap between germline ends came to 15 bases. The CDR3 region is CATSRDSRGAGDTQYF. The CDR3 DNA follows: TGTGCCACCAGCAGAGACTCACGCGGGGCGGGAGATACGCAGTATTTT.

The chain uses TRBV7-2 and TRBJ1-2; D is uncertain. The length of the CDR3 is 13 residues. Looked up from germline, CDR1 is SGHTA and CDR2 is FQGNSA. Deletions cut 0 bases from V and 8 bases from J, with 10 bases between. DNA for the CDR3: TGTGCCAGCAGCTTAGCAGGCTCGGGGGGCTACACCTTC. This encodes CASSLAGSGGYTF.

The gene calls are TRBV15 and TRBJ2-3; possible D gene TRBD2, 7 bases. The germline V gene encodes CDR1 LNHNV and CDR2 YYDKDF (reference sequence). Trimming left V 5 bases short and J 0 bases short, with 12 bases between. This CDR3 region has 15 residues. For the CDR3, the DNA is TGTGCCACCAGCGTGGGGGGGGCTAGCACAGATACGCAGTATTTT. Translation: CATSVGGASTDTQYF.

This chain uses TRBV6-4 with TRBJ2-3; D is uncertain. CDR1 is MRHNA, CDR2 SNTAGT, per germline. This CDR3 comprises 13 residues. The ends were cut back, 3 bases at V and 2 bases at J, with 6 bases in the middle. The CDR3 nucleotides are TGTGCCAGCAGTGAGCAGAACACAGATACGCAGTATTTT. This sequence encodes CASSEQNTDTQYF.

This CDR3 reads CASSLQGAVDYGYTF. The CDR3 region has the DNA TGCGCCAGCAGCTTACAGGGGGCCGTGGACTATGGCTACACCTTC. The gene calls are TRBV5-1 and TRBJ1-2; 9 bases map to TRBD1. Germline V gene sequence: CDR1 SGHRS, CDR2 YFSETQ. The CDR3 contains 15 residues. V trimming: 2 bases; J trimming: 3 bases; junction bases outside the gene matches: 5.

The chain couples TRBV15 to TRBJ1-2; the D is unclear. V lost 1 base and J lost 2, with 11 bases in between. The V gene's germline CDR1 is LNHNV and CDR2 YYDKDF (reference sequence). There are 15 residues in the CDR3. The CDR3 sequence: CATSRALSTNYGYTF. The CDR3, as DNA: TGTGCCACCAGCAGAGCATTGAGCACCAACTATGGCTACACCTTC.

The chain has TRBV9 and TRBJ2-2, with a possible D match to TRBD2 (5 bases). Germline CDR1 reads SGDLS; CDR2 reads YYNGEE. The CDR3 contains 15 residues. V was cut by 5 bases and J by 4 bases, with 15 bases left in between. In nucleotides, the CDR3 is TGTGCCAGCAGTTTGGACGCCGCGGGCACCGGGGAGCTGTTTTTT. Translation: CASSLDAAGTGELFF.

V is TRBV11-2 and J is TRBJ2-7, with TRBD1 matching over 9 bases. V was clipped by 8 bases and J by 5 bases; unmatched bases: 7. The CDR3 is 13 residues long. In germline, CDR1 is SGHAT, CDR2 FQNNGV. The CDR3, as DNA: TGTGCCAGCGGCCCGGGACAGGGCAACGAGCAGTACTTC. Amino acid sequence: CASGPGQGNEQYF.

The genes are TRBV4-1 and TRBJ1-1, with TRBD1 as a possible D gene (6 bases). With 1 base removed from V and 3 bases from J, the gap between germline ends came to 9 bases. CDR3 length: 14 amino acids. In germline, CDR1 is MGHRA, CDR2 YSYEKL. CDR3 sequence: CASSQVAGDTEAFF. Written as DNA, the CDR3 is TGCGCCAGCAGCCAAGTGGCAGGGGACACTGAAGCTTTCTTT.

The V call is TRBV9, the J call TRBJ2-2; D is perhaps TRBD1 (6 bases). Per the germline V gene, CDR1 is SGDLS and CDR2 is YYNGEE. The CDR3 loop spans 15 amino acids. Trimming shortened V by 4 bases and J by 5 bases, and 15 bases separated the two germline ends. The CDR3 sequence: CASSYTGSGTGELFF. The DNA of the CDR3 is TGTGCCAGCAGCTATACAGGGAGCGGAACCGGGGAGCTGTTTTTT.

V usage is TRBV4-1 and J usage is TRBJ2-7; 8 bases line up with TRBD1. After removal of 1 base from V and 3 bases from J, the junction contained 8 bases not matched to a gene. This CDR3 comprises 16 residues. CDR1 is MGHRA and CDR2 is YSYEKL in the germline V gene. The CDR3 sequence: CASSQVPGQAFYEQYF. CDR3 bases: TGCGCCAGCAGCCAAGTTCCGGGACAGGCATTCTACGAGCAGTACTTC.

V gene TRBV2 combines with J gene TRBJ1-2, with D unresolved. V was clipped by 6 bases and J by 7 bases, with 6 bases between them. This CDR3 is 10 amino acids long. Germline V CDR1 and CDR2: SNHLY, FYNNEI. The CDR3 loop reads CASSRSGYTF. The CDR3 DNA follows: TGTGCCAGCAGCCGTAGTGGCTACACCTTC.

The rearrangement joins TRBV5-5 to TRBJ1-5; tentatively, D is TRBD1 (6 bases). Trimming stripped 4 bases from V and 7 bases from J, with 15 bases between. CDR3 length equals 14 residues. Per germline, CDR1 SGHKS and CDR2 YYEKEE (reference sequence). CDR3 protein: CASSVEGGSQPQHF. CDR3 nucleotides: TGTGCCAGCAGCGTCGAGGGGGGGTCCCAGCCCCAGCATTTT. Using reference TRBV5-5 and TRBJ1-5 for the parts outside the CDR3, the full variable domain is DAGVTQSPTHLIKTRGQQVTLRCSPISGHKSVSWYQQVLGQGPQFIFQYYEKEERGRGNFPDRFSARQFPNYSSELNVNALLLGDSALYLCASSVEGGSQPQHFGDGTRLSIL.